This TCR beta chain is from a study of blood T cell repertoires in COVID-19. About the research overall: Donors in the United States, Italy and Spain gave samples during acute or convalescent COVID-19.

How the authors handled the data: Estimation of nucleated cell counts relied on the amplification of reference gene primers. Libraries were prepared by immunoSEQ multiplex PCR; TCRdb keeps only in-frame clonotypes and omits some of them. That table is the source of V, J and clone size, and D and trimming were worked out from the DNA. The sample includes approximately 80,000 clones, 65% to 90% of them seen just once. The CDR3 spans 14 residues. CDR1 and CDR2 from the germline V gene are LGHDT and YNNKEL (reference sequence). J was trimmed by 9 bases and V by 1 base; bases with no gene match: 3. The receptor's source is a man in his fifties with COVID-19, enrolled during active disease. The sequenced sample consisted of peripheral blood. The chain couples TRBV3-1 (or the pseudogene TRBV3-2) to TRBJ2-1, with TRBD2 matching over 10 bases. The CDR3 region is CASSQASGSAEQFF. CDR3 DNA: TGTGCCAGCAGCCAAGCTAGCGGGAGTGCTGAGCAGTTCTTC.